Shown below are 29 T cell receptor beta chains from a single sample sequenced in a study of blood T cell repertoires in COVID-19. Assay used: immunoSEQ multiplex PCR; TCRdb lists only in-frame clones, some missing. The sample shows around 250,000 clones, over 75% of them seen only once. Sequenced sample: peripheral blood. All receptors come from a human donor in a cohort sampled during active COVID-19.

The CDR3 is CSASPGRPGSLSNQPQHF. CDR3 coding DNA: TGCAGTGCTAGTCCAGGCCGGCCAGGTTCTTTGAGCAATCAGCCCCAGCATTTT. This chain connects TRBV20-1 to TRBJ1-5; D is ambiguous. The germline CDR1 and CDR2 sequences are DFQATT and SNEGSKA (reference sequence). V lost 3 bases to trimming and J lost 1 base, with 22 bases between them. The CDR3 sequence is 18 residues long.

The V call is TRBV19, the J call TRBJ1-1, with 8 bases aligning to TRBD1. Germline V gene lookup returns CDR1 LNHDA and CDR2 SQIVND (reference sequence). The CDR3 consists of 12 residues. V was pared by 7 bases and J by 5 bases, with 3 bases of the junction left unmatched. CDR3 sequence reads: CASNRGRTEAFF. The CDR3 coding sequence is TGTGCCAGTAACAGGGGGAGGACTGAAGCTTTCTTT.

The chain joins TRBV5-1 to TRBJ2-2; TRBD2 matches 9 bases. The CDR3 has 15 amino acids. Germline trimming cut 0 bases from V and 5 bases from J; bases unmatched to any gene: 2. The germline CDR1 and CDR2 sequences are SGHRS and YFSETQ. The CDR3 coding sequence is TGCGCCAGCAGCTTGGGACTAGCGGATACCGGGGAGCTGTTTTTT. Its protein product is CASSLGLADTGELFF. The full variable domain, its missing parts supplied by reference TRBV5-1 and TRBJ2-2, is KAGVTQTPRYLIKTRGQQVTLSCSPISGHRSVSWYQQTPGQGLQFLFEYFSETQRNKGNFPGRFSGRQFSNSRSEMNVSTLELGDSALYLCASSLGLADTGELFFGEGSRLTVL.

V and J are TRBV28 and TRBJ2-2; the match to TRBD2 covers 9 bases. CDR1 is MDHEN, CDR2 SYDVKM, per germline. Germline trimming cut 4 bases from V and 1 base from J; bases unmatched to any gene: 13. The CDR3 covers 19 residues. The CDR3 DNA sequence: TGTGCCAGCAGTTCCCCCTTTAGGGCTAGCGGGGTGAACACCGGGGAGCTGTTTTTT. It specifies CASSSPFRASGVNTGELFF. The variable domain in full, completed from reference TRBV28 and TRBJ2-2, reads DVKVTQSSRYLVKRTGEKVFLECVQDMDHENMFWYRQDPGLGLRLIYFSYDVKMKEKGDIPEGYSVSREKKERFSLILESASTNQTSMYLCASSSPFRASGVNTGELFFGEGSRLTVL.

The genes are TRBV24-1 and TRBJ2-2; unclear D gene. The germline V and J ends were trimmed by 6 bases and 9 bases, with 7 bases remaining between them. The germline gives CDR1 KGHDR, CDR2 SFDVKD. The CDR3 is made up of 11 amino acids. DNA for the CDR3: TGTGCCACCAGTTTGTCCAGGGAGCTGTTTTTT. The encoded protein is CATSLSRELFF.

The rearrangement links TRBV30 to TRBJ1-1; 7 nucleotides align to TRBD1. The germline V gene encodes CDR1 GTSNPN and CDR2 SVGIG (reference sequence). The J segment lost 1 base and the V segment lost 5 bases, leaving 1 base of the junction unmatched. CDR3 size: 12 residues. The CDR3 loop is CAWGQANTEAFF. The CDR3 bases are TGTGCCTGGGGACAGGCGAACACTGAAGCTTTCTTT. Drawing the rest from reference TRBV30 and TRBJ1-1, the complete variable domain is SQTIHQWPATLVQPVGSPLSLECTVEGTSNPNLYWYRQAAGRGLQLLFYSVGIGQISSEVPQNLSASRPQDRQFILSSKKLLLSDSGFYLCAWGQANTEAFFGQGTRLTVV.

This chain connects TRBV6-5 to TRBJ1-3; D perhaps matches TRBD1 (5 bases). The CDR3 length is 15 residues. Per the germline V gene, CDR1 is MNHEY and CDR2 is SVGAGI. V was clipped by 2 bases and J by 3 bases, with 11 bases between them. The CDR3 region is CASSYDSRNGNTIYF. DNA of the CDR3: TGTGCCAGCAGTTACGACAGTCGCAATGGAAACACCATATATTTT.

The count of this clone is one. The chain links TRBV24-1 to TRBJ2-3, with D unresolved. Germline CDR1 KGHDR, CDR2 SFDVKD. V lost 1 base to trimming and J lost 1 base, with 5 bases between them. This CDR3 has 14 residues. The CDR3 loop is CATSDFTGTDTQYF. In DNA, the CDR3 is TGTGCCACCAGTGATTTTACAGGCACAGATACGCAGTATTTT.

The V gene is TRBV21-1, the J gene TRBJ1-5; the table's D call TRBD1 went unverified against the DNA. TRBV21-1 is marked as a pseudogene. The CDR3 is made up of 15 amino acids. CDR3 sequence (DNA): TGTGCCAGCAGCATCGTGGGCAGGGTACCCCAGCCCCAGCATTTT. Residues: CASSIVGRVPQPQHF.

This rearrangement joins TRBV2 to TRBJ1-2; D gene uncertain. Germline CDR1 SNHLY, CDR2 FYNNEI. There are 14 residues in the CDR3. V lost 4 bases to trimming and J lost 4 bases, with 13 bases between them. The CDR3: CASSVRGKSYGYTF. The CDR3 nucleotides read TGTGCCAGCAGTGTACGGGGTAAGAGCTATGGCTACACCTTC.

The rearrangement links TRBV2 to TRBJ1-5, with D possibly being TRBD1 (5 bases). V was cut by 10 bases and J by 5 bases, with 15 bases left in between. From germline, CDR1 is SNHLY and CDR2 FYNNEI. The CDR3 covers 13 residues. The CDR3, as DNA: TGTGCCACTTCTAGACAGTATGATCAGCCCCAGCATTTT. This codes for CATSRQYDQPQHF.

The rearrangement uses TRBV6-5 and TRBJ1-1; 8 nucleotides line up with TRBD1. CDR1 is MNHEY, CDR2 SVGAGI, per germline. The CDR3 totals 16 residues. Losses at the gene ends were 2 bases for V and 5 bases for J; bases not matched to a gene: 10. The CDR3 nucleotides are TGTGCCAGCAGTTACGAAGGGACAGGCCGTGGGACTGAAGCTTTCTTT. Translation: CASSYEGTGRGTEAFF.

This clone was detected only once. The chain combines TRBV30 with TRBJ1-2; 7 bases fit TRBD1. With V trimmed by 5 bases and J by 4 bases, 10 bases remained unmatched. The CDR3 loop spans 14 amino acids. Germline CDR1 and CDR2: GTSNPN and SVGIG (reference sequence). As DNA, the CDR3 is TGTGCCTGGGATCCGGGACAGAGAGCCTATGGCTACACCTTC. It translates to CAWDPGQRAYGYTF.

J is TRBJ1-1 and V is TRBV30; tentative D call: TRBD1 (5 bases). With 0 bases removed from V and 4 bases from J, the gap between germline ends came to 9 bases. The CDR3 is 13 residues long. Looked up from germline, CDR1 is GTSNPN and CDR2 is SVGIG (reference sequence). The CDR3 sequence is CAWSVDGATEAFF. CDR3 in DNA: TGTGCCTGGAGTGTGGATGGGGCCACTGAAGCTTTCTTT. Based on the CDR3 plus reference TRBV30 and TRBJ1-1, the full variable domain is SQTIHQWPATLVQPVGSPLSLECTVEGTSNPNLYWYRQAAGRGLQLLFYSVGIGQISSEVPQNLSASRPQDRQFILSSKKLLLSDSGFYLCAWSVDGATEAFFGQGTRLTVV.

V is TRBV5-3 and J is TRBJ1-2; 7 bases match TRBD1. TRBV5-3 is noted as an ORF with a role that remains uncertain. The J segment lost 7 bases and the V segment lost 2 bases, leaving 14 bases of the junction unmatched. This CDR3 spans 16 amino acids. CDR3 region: CARSFDRDRGPCGYTF. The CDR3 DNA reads TGTGCCAGAAGCTTTGATCGGGACAGAGGCCCGTGTGGCTACACCTTC.

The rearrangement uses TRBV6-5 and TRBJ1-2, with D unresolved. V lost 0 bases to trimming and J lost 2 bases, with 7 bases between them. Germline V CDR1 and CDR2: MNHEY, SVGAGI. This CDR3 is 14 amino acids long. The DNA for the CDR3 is TGTGCCAGCAGTTACTCGGGCAGCAACTATGGCTACACCTTC. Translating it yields CASSYSGSNYGYTF.

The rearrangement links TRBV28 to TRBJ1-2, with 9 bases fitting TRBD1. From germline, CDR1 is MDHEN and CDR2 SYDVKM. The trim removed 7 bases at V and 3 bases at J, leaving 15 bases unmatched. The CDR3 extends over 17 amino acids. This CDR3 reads CASKYLRTGAPYYGYTF. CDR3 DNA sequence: TGTGCCAGCAAGTATCTTAGGACAGGGGCACCCTACTATGGCTACACCTTC.

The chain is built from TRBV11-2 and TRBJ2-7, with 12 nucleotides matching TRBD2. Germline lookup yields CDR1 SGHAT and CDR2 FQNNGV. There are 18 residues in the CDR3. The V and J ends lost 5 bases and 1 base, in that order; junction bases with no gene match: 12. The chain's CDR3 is CASSPYGGLAGGSYEQYF. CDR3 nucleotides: TGTGCCAGCAGCCCCTACGGCGGGCTAGCGGGAGGGTCCTACGAGCAGTACTTC.

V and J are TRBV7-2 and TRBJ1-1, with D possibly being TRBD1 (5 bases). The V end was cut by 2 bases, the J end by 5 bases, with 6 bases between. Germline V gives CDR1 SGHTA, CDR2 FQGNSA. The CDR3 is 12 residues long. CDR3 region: CASSLRGTEAFF. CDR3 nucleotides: TGTGCCAGCAGCTTACGGGGGACTGAAGCTTTCTTT.

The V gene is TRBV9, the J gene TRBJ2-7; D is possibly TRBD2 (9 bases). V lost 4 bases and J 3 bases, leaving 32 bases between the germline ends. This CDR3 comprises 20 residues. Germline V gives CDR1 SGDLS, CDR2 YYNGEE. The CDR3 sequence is CASSPNFYRGRAAGGYEQYF. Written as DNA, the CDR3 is TGTGCCAGCAGCCCCAATTTTTACAGGGGGAGGGCAGCGGGAGGCTACGAGCAGTACTTC.

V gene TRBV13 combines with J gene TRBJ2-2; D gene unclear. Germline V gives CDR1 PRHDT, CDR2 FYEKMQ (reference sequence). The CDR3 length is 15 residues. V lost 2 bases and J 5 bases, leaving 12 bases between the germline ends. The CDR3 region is CASSLSGWLTGELFF. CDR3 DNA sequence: TGTGCCAGCAGCTTATCTGGCTGGTTGACCGGGGAGCTGTTTTTT.

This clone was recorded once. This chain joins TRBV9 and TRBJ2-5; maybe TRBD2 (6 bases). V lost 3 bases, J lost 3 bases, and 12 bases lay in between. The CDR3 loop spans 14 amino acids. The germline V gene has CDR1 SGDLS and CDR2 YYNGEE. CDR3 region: CASSGGSGEETQYF. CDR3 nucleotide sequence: TGTGCCAGCAGCGGTGGGTCGGGAGAAGAGACCCAGTACTTC.

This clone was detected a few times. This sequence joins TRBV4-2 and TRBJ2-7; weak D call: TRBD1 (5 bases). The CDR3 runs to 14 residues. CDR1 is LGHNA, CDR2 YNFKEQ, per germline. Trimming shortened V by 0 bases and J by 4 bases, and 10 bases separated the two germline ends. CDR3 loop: CASSQEKGRYEQYF. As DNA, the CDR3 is TGTGCCAGCAGCCAAGAAAAGGGGCGGTACGAGCAGTACTTC.

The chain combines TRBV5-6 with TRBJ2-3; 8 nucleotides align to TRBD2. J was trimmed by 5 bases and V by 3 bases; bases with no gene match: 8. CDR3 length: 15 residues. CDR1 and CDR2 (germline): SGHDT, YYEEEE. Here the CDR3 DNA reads TGTGCCAGCAGCTCCGGGGGGGGGCGAGGAGATACGCAGTATTTT. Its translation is CASSSGGGRGDTQYF. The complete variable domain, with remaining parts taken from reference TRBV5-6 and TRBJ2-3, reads DAGVTQSPTHLIKTRGQQVTLRCSPKSGHDTVSWYQQALGQGPQFIFQYYEEEERQRGNFPDRFSGHQFPNYSSELNVNALLLGDSALYLCASSSGGGRGDTQYFGPGTRLTVL.

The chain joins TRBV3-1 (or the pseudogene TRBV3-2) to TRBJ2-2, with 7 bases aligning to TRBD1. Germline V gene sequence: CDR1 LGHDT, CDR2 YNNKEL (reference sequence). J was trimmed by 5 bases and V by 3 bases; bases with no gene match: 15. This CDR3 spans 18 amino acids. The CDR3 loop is CASSHRDSHLEVTGELFF. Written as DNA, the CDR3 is TGTGCCAGCAGCCACCGGGACAGCCACTTAGAAGTAACCGGGGAGCTGTTTTTT.

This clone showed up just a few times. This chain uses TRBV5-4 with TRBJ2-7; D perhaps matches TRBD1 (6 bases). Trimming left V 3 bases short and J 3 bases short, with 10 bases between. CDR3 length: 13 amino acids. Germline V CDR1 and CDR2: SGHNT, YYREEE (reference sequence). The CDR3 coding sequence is TGTGCCAGCAGCTCCACAGGGTTCTACGAGCAGTACTTC. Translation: CASSSTGFYEQYF.

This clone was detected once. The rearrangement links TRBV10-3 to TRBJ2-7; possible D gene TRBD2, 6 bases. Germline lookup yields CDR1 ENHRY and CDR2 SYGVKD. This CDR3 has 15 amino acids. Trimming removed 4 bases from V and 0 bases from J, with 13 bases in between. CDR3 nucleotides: TGTGCCATCAGTGTTGCGGGGCCCCCCTCCTACGAGCAGTACTTC. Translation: CAISVAGPPSYEQYF.

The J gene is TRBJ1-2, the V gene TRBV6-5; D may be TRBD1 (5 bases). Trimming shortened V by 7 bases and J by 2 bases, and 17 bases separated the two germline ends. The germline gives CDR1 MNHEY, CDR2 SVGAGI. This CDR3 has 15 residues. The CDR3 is CASMGYRRSNYGYTF. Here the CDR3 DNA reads TGTGCCAGCATGGGTTACAGGCGATCCAACTATGGCTACACCTTC.

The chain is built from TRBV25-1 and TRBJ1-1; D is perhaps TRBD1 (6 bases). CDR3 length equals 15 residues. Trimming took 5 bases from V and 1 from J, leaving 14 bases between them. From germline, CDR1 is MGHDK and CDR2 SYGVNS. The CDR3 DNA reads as TGTGCCAGCAGTTCCCACAGGGCGGGGAACACTGAAGCTTTCTTT. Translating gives CASSSHRAGNTEAFF.